One sample yielded the 8 T cell receptor beta chains listed below, sequenced in a study of cytomegalovirus exposure and HLA in healthy donors. The PCR had 60 Vbeta and 13 Jbeta primers. The repertoire was sequenced with immunoSEQ multiplex PCR; TCRdb's copy has only in-frame clones and lacks some. The data contain about 140,000 clones, 73% of them singletons. Material for sequencing was PBMCs. Receptor source: a human donor in good health.

The chain recombines TRBV4-2 with TRBJ2-7; 10 positions agree with TRBD1. The germline CDR1 and CDR2 sequences are LGHNA and YNFKEQ. This CDR3 region has 15 residues. V was clipped by 0 bases and J by 6 bases; unmatched bases: 5. The CDR3 DNA is TGTGCCAGCAGCCAAGAGTTCGGACAGGGGGGCGAGCAGTACTTC. Amino acids: CASSQEFGQGGEQYF.

The gene calls are TRBV11-2 and TRBJ1-5, with 9 bases matching TRBD1. Germline loops: CDR1 SGHAT, CDR2 FQNNGV. The CDR3 spans 15 residues. Germline trimming cut 2 bases from V and 5 bases from J; bases unmatched to any gene: 4. CDR3 in DNA: TGTGCCAGCAGCTTATCGGGACAGGGTTATCAGCCCCAGCATTTT. Its protein product is CASSLSGQGYQPQHF.

V is TRBV29-1 and J is TRBJ2-1; D not resolved. The CDR3 spans 12 residues. The germline V gene has CDR1 SQVTM and CDR2 ANQGSEA. Trimming cost V 1 base and J 8 bases, with 9 bases left between them. This CDR3 reads CSVEVRADEQFF. CDR3 nucleotide sequence: TGCAGCGTTGAAGTGCGTGCCGATGAGCAGTTCTTC.

The chain is built from TRBV6-6 and TRBJ2-7; D unresolved. The CDR3 runs 13 residues. V was clipped by 7 bases and J by 7 bases, with 17 bases between them. Germline lookup yields CDR1 MNHNY and CDR2 SVGAGI (reference sequence). The chain's CDR3 is CASIKTGGWEQYF. The CDR3, as DNA: TGTGCCAGCATCAAAACGGGTGGTTGGGAGCAGTACTTC.

This clone was found a few times. J is TRBJ2-1 and V is TRBV5-1; no firm D call. The CDR3 runs to 13 residues. Per germline, CDR1 SGHRS and CDR2 YFSETQ. V lost 5 bases to trimming and J lost 1 base, with 7 bases between them. The CDR3 sequence is CASRESSYNEQFF. The CDR3 nucleotides are TGCGCCAGCAGAGAGTCTTCCTACAATGAGCAGTTCTTC. Full variable domain (remainder filled in from reference TRBV5-1 and TRBJ2-1): KAGVTQTPRYLIKTRGQQVTLSCSPISGHRSVSWYQQTPGQGLQFLFEYFSETQRNKGNFPGRFSGRQFSNSRSEMNVSTLELGDSALYLCASRESSYNEQFFGPGTRLTVL.

This chain links TRBV5-1 with TRBJ2-2; TRBD1 agrees at 8 bases. CDR1 and CDR2 (germline): SGHRS, YFSETQ. The CDR3 extends over 15 amino acids. V dropped 4 bases and J dropped 5; count of bases not matched to a gene: 7. The CDR3 protein is CASSPIQGATGELFF. CDR3 sequence (DNA): TGCGCCAGCAGCCCCATCCAGGGGGCGACCGGGGAGCTGTTTTTT.

The chain has TRBV6-6 and TRBJ1-1; no reliable D call. Trimming shortened V by 7 bases and J by 6 bases, and 15 bases separated the two germline ends. Germline assignment: CDR1 MNHNY and CDR2 SVGAGI (reference sequence). The CDR3 runs to 13 residues. CDR3 protein: CASTYKRRAEAFF. The CDR3 DNA is TGTGCCAGCACCTACAAGAGGAGGGCTGAAGCTTTCTTT.

The V and J genes are TRBV19 and TRBJ1-5; D not certain. V lost 3 bases to trimming and J lost 4 bases, with 4 bases between them. The CDR3 loop spans 12 amino acids. CDR1 is LNHDA and CDR2 is SQIVND in the germline V gene (reference sequence). This CDR3 is CASSIINQPQHF. CDR3 DNA sequence: TGTGCCAGTAGTATCATTAATCAGCCCCAGCATTTT. The full variable domain, rest sourced from reference TRBV19 and TRBJ1-5, is DGGITQSPKYLFRKEGQNVTLSCEQNLNHDAMYWYRQDPGQGLRLIYYSQIVNDFQKGDIAEGYSVSREKKESFPLTVTSAQKNPTAFYLCASSIINQPQHFGDGTRLSIL.